This TCR beta chain was retrieved from a study of blood T cells in healthy people across ages. Details on this clonotype: Its antigen remains unidentified.

Whole-study findings and limits: Fewer expanded clones and more diversity marked long-lived versus aged donors.

CDR3 length: 16 residues. From germline, CDR1 is GTSNPN and CDR2 SVGIG (reference sequence). V lost 4 bases to trimming and J lost 4 bases, with 17 bases between them. A J-beta primer mix and a sample-barcoded 5' primer were used in a second PCR of about 6 to 12 cycles. A 12-random-nucleotide template-switch adaptor tagged each cDNA molecule. A minimum of 3 million CDR3-containing paired-end reads was obtained for each sample. From the 5' RACE reads, TCRdb called clonotypes with MiXCR, one entry per CDR3 protein. The data hold almost 800,000 distinct CDR3 sequences, with 58% observed a single time. This TCR was recovered from a young man in good health. Sequencing was done on a sample of blood. The chain is built from TRBV30 and TRBJ2-6; TRBD1 or TRBD2 may be the D gene (5 bases each). Here the CDR3 reads CAWIGTVTLGANVLTF. CDR3 bases: TGTGCCTGGATTGGGACGGTGACTCTGGGGGCCAACGTCCTGACTTTC.